The 20 T cell receptor beta chains below were found in one sample sequenced in a study of human T cells and chemical hapten exposure. Regarding time point: patch test 2, 6 weeks after DPC sensitization. This sample's treatment: therapeutic diphenylcyclopropenone sensitization with weekly scalp DPC. TCRdb reprocessed the RACE reads via MiXCR and lists one record per CDR3 protein. The sample carries roughly 94,000 distinct CDR3 sequences, about 9% recorded once. The material was whole blood, obtained in connection with sensitization to the hapten diphenylcyclopropenone (DPC). All receptors derive from a woman between 40 and 50 years old with alopecia areata. Some clones in this sample may be carry-over from other donors' samples.

At least ten counts were recorded for this clonotype. The chain links TRBV18 to TRBJ1-3; D gene unclear. Germline CDR1 is KGHSH and CDR2 is LQKENI. This CDR3 contains 15 residues. V was trimmed by 3 bases and J by 1 base, leaving 10 bases between them. CDR3 region: CASSPREESGNTIYF. CDR3 bases: TGTGCCAGCTCACCCCGGGAGGAGTCTGGAAACACCATATATTTT.

CDR3 loop: CASSLAIDPALNTEAFF. CDR3 DNA sequence: TGTGCCAGCAGCTTAGCTATCGATCCGGCTTTGAACACTGAAGCTTTCTTT. This chain links TRBV7-6 with TRBJ1-1, with D unresolved. This CDR3 region has 17 residues. V lost 0 bases and J lost 0, with 14 bases in between. Germline CDR1 and CDR2: SGHVS and FNYEAQ.

The chain recombines TRBV5-4 with TRBJ2-2, with D perhaps TRBD2 (5 bases). CDR1 and CDR2 from the germline V gene are SGHNT and YYREEE (reference sequence). V dropped 4 bases and J dropped 5 bases, with 15 bases sitting between them. This CDR3 contains 15 residues. The CDR3 nucleotides read TGTGCCAGCAGCCCGGCCGATACGGGAACCGGGGAGCTGTTTTTT. Residues: CASSPADTGTGELFF.

This clonotype was detected a few times. This CDR3 is CSAKGQEHVGTQYF. The CDR3 nucleotides are TGCAGTGCCAAGGGACAGGAGCACGTGGGGACCCAGTACTTC. This chain uses TRBV20-1 with TRBJ2-5; 8 nucleotides line up with TRBD1. The V gene end was trimmed by 6 bases and the J gene end by 7 bases; junction bases not matched to a gene: 13. CDR3 length equals 14 residues. Germline V gene data show CDR1 as DFQATT and CDR2 as SNEGSKA (reference sequence).

Ten or more counts support this clonotype. The chain employs TRBV7-9 and TRBJ1-2, with unresolved D. The CDR3 is 15 amino acids. V was pared by 1 base and J by 8 bases, with 17 bases between. Germline lookup yields CDR1 SEHNR and CDR2 FQNEAQ (reference sequence). The CDR3 DNA follows: TGTGCCAGCAGCTTAGGGGAGGCCCGCGGGCTGGGCTACACCTTC. It encodes CASSLGEARGLGYTF.

This clonotype was counted ten times or more. The chain carries TRBV5-6 and TRBJ1-2; 9 bases line up with TRBD1. CDR1 and CDR2 from the germline V gene are SGHDT and YYEEEE. CDR3 length equals 15 residues. The V segment lost 3 bases and the J segment 6 bases; nucleotides outside the gene matches: 9. The CDR3 DNA is TGTGCCAGCAGCTCCGCCGGGACAGGGATCGATGGCTACACCTTC. It is translated as CASSSAGTGIDGYTF.

This clonotype was observed once. The chain is built from TRBV28 and TRBJ2-5, with TRBD2 identical over 10 bases. The J segment lost 4 bases and the V segment lost 7 bases, leaving 6 bases of the junction unmatched. Per germline, CDR1 MDHEN and CDR2 SYDVKM. CDR3 length: 14 amino acids. DNA of the CDR3: TGTGCCAGCACCCTAGCGGGAGTCGGAGAGACCCAGTACTTC. Translation: CASTLAGVGETQYF.

This clonotype was detected only a few times. V and J are TRBV7-8 and TRBJ2-1; D is undetermined. With 1 base removed from V and 1 base from J, the gap between germline ends came to 11 bases. CDR3 length: 16 residues. Germline V gene sequence: CDR1 SGHVS, CDR2 FQNEAQ. CDR3 in DNA: TGTGCCAGCAGCTTAGTTAGGGTCGGGTCCTACAATGAGCAGTTCTTC. This codes for CASSLVRVGSYNEQFF.

This clonotype came up a few times. The chain couples TRBV19 to TRBJ1-2; 7 bases agree with TRBD1. V was pared by 3 bases and J by 4 bases, with 8 bases of the junction left unmatched. The CDR3 spans 15 residues. The germline V gene has CDR1 LNHDA and CDR2 SQIVND (reference sequence). The CDR3, as DNA: TGTGCCAGTAGTATGGACAGGACAAACACCTATGGCTACACCTTC. It codes for CASSMDRTNTYGYTF.

This clonotype was counted only a few times. The V call is TRBV24-1, the J call TRBJ2-1; 9 bases map to TRBD2. The CDR3 has 16 residues. The trim removed 3 bases at V and 4 bases at J, leaving 6 bases unmatched. CDR1 KGHDR and CDR2 SFDVKD come from the germline V gene. CDR3: CATSDLSGSKYNEQFF. CDR3 nucleotides: TGTGCCACCAGTGATCTTAGCGGGAGTAAGTACAATGAGCAGTTCTTC.

This rearrangement joins TRBV20-1 to TRBJ1-4; D remains ambiguous. V lost 5 bases, J lost 4 bases, and 2 bases lay in between. The CDR3 is made up of 10 amino acids. Looked up from germline, CDR1 is DFQATT and CDR2 is SNEGSKA (reference sequence). The CDR3 sequence is CSAFNEKLFF. The CDR3, as DNA: TGCAGTGCTTTTAATGAAAAACTGTTTTTT.

This clonotype was recorded a few times. The chain is built from TRBV7-6 and TRBJ1-2; a possible D gene is TRBD1 (6 bases). Germline V gives CDR1 SGHVS, CDR2 FNYEAQ. There are 13 residues in the CDR3. Trimming took 4 bases from V and 8 from J, leaving 14 bases between them. DNA of the CDR3: TGTGCCAGCAGCTCGACAGGCCGTGGAGGCTACACCTTC. The encoded protein is CASSSTGRGGYTF.

This clonotype was picked up a small number of times. J is TRBJ2-5 and V is TRBV4-3; 7 nucleotides line up with TRBD2. V was clipped by 1 base and J by 5 bases; unmatched bases: 10. This CDR3 contains 16 residues. From germline, CDR1 is LGHNA and CDR2 YSLEER. The CDR3, as DNA: TGCGCCAGCAGCCAAGGGGGCGGGAGCCCCGGCGAGACCCAGTACTTC. This encodes CASSQGGGSPGETQYF.

The table lists this clonotype with many counts. This sequence joins TRBV6-2 or TRBV6-3 and TRBJ2-1; D not certain. The germline gives CDR1 MNHEY, CDR2 SVGEGT. This CDR3 has 12 residues. V was clipped by 6 bases and J by 2 bases, with 5 bases between them. The CDR3 coding sequence is TGTGCCAGCAGGAACACCTACAATGAGCAGTTCTTC. This codes for CASRNTYNEQFF.

On this clonotype: At one end, the junction sequence differs from germline, possibly due to a read error. The rearrangement links TRBV20-1 to TRBJ2-5; possible D gene TRBD1, 5 bases. Germline assignment: CDR1 DFQATT and CDR2 SNEGSKA (reference sequence). The CDR3 spans 16 residues. DNA for the CDR3: TGCAGTGCTCGAGAAGAACTAAGGGGCCCACGGGAGACCCAGTACTTC. Translated: CSAREELRGPRETQYF.

The V call is TRBV5-6, the J call TRBJ2-5, with TRBD2 matching over 13 bases. The germline gives CDR1 SGHDT, CDR2 YYEEEE. The CDR3 consists of 17 residues. V lost 4 bases to trimming and J lost 7 bases; unmatched junction nucleotides: 13. CDR3 residues: CASSRYSGTSGVGTQYF. CDR3 DNA sequence: TGTGCCAGCAGCCGCTACTCGGGGACTAGCGGGGTCGGGACCCAGTACTTC.

There are many counts of this clonotype. The gene calls are TRBV3-1 and TRBJ1-1, with no clear D. The CDR3 runs to 19 residues. The V end was cut by 0 bases, the J end by 0 bases, with 20 bases between. The germline CDR1 and CDR2 sequences are LGHDT and YNNKEL (reference sequence). The CDR3 DNA sequence: TGTGCCAGCAGCCAAGATGAGACTGATACGATAGTAATGAACACTGAAGCTTTCTTT. Translation gives CASSQDETDTIVMNTEAFF.

In its sample, this clonotype was seen many times. The chain links TRBV6-2 or TRBV6-3 to TRBJ2-2; D unclear. With 6 bases removed from V and 4 bases from J, the gap between germline ends came to 24 bases. Germline-derived CDR1 and CDR2 are MNHEY and SVGEGT. The CDR3 is 18 residues long. CDR3 sequence: CASSNLKNDPKGTGELFF. The CDR3 region has the DNA TGTGCCAGCAGCAACCTTAAAAACGATCCTAAGGGCACCGGGGAGCTGTTTTTT.

This clonotype has only a few counts. The rearrangement links TRBV20-1 to TRBJ2-1; perhaps TRBD2 as D (5 bases). The CDR3 loop spans 16 amino acids. V was shortened by 5 bases and J by 2 bases, with 19 bases between the two germline ends. Looked up from germline, CDR1 is DFQATT and CDR2 is SNEGSKA (reference sequence). CDR3 bases: TGCAGTGCTCCGAGAGGGAATAGCGCAACCTACAATGAGCAGTTCTTC. The encoded protein is CSAPRGNSATYNEQFF.

This clonotype came up many times. The J gene is TRBJ2-3, the V gene TRBV7-9; 8 nucleotides align to TRBD2. The CDR3 consists of 16 residues. CDR1 SEHNR and CDR2 FQNEAQ come from the germline V gene (reference sequence). After removal of 6 bases from V and 1 base from J, the junction contained 9 bases not matched to a gene. The CDR3 bases are TGTGCCAGCAGGAGACGGGGACTAGGAGGCACAGATACGCAGTATTTT. As protein: CASRRRGLGGTDTQYF.